One sample yielded the 4 T cell receptor beta chains listed below, sequenced in a study of read filtering for tumor transcriptome and immune sequencing. Molecular barcoded adaptors covering alpha/delta and beta/gamma chains were used on around 370 ng RNA. Using its own MiXCR run on the reads, TCRdb lists one record per CDR3 protein. The table shows some 120,000 distinct CDR3 sequences, with 13% occurring only once. The sequencing input was a population of CD138-negative cells sorted from bone marrow. These receptor sequences come from a donor older than 35 with multiple myeloma.

The genes are TRBV7-3 and TRBJ2-3, with TRBD2 identical over 8 bases. CDR1 is SGHTA and CDR2 is FQGTGA in the germline V gene. J lost 4 bases, V lost 2 bases, and 2 bases had no gene match. This CDR3 region has 14 residues. The CDR3 coding sequence is TGTGCCAGCAGCTTACGGGGGGGCCCAGATACGCAGTATTTT. This translates into CASSLRGGPDTQYF.

The table lists this clonotype with many counts. The CDR3 sequence is CASSLGTNYEQYF. The CDR3 region has the DNA TGCGCCAGCAGCCTCGGGACCAACTACGAGCAGTACTTC. The chain uses TRBV5-1 and TRBJ2-7; either TRBD1 or TRBD2 may supply D (5 bases each). CDR3 length: 13 residues. The germline CDR1 and CDR2 sequences are SGHRS and YFSETQ. V lost 4 bases and J 3 bases, leaving 11 bases between the germline ends. Variable domain in full (rest from reference TRBV5-1 and TRBJ2-7): KAGVTQTPRYLIKTRGQQVTLSCSPISGHRSVSWYQQTPGQGLQFLFEYFSETQRNKGNFPGRFSGRQFSNSRSEMNVSTLELGDSALYLCASSLGTNYEQYFGPGTRLTVT.

Of note for this clonotype: Being one base from a much bigger clone, this may be a read error. The chain recombines TRBV5-5 with TRBJ2-7; D is unclear. The CDR3 length is 12 residues. Trimming shortened V by 2 bases and J by 6 bases, and 9 bases separated the two germline ends. Germline V gene lookup returns CDR1 SGHKS and CDR2 YYEKEE (reference sequence). The CDR3 here is CASSFSRSEQYF. CDR3 bases: TGTGCCAGCAGCTTTTCGAGATCCGAGCAGTACTTC.

As concerns this clonotype: This may come from a read error, since a much larger clone is one base off. V is TRBV12-3 or TRBV12-4 and J is TRBJ2-5, with 10 positions matching TRBD2. The CDR3 runs to 15 residues. Unmatched junction bases numbered 10, after V lost 5 bases and J lost 7 bases. The CDR3 region has the DNA TGTGCCAGCAGTCCAGCGGGGGGGCCGGGAGTGACCCAGTACTTC. Translating it yields CASSPAGGPGVTQYF.